This TCR beta chain originates from a study of beta chain features in type 1 diabetes (dated by TCRdb to about 2018). Regarding the complete study: Patients and healthy donors did not differ in mean age, gender distribution, total cell number or subset yield. The study compared TCRB repertoires of sorted circulating CD4+ T cell subsets between recently diagnosed type 1 diabetes patients and matched healthy donors. Naive and central memory subsets were obtained from all 30 or so donors, but regulatory and stem cell-like memory subsets were isolated from only 8 patients and roughly eight healthy donors. Across all samples, roughly 110,000,000 sorted cells were examined, and cell number per subset correlated strongly with RNA yield.

This clone has a handful of counts. No antigen is known for it. No base quality information exists; no much larger clone differs at one position. A single peripheral blood draw of around 100 mL on average was collected from each donor into heparinised tubes. A BD FACSAria II and a panel including CD45RO, CCR7, CD25, CD127, CD95 and CD27 were used to sort naive, central memory, regulatory and stem cell-like memory CD4+ T cells. Purity was above 95% for every sorted population. PBMCs were separated immediately by Lymphoprep density gradient centrifugation and were stained directly, without being cultured. To minimize batch effects, samples were stained and sorted in pairs, one healthy donor with one patient per experiment. The entire amount of isolated RNA was reverse transcribed using the High Capacity cDNA Reverse Transcription Kit, so the sequenced TCRB transcripts were expressed ones. Deep immunoSEQ sequencing was applied to naive, central memory and regulatory T cell samples, giving an average of roughly 3.5 million total reads per sample. Sorted cells were lysed in RLT buffer and RNA was extracted with DNase-treated RNeasy Micro or Mini kits, depending on cell number. To prevent cross-contamination, each cell subset was processed individually, whereas patient and healthy donor samples were processed jointly. The immunoSEQ multiplex PCR was used to amplify TCRB sequences from cDNA, yielding 87-bp fragments that span the CDR3 region. The amplicons were sequenced using the Illumina HiSeq platform. As for how the authors treated the data: PCR bias was computationally corrected using synthetic template baselines, reads within Hamming distance 2 were collapsed, and singletons that could not be merged were discarded. Reads were aligned to IMGT to assign V, D and J genes, CDR3 length, and insertions or deletions at six rearrangement sites. Within each subset, clonotype counts were normalized to sorted cell number, after which true diversity and Gini coefficients were computed with the tcR R package. Repertoire sharing was quantified using the overlap coefficient calculated on TCRB nucleotide sequences. TCRdb took over this immuneACCESS table, retaining in-frame rearrangements with V and J assigned. Such tables are incomplete; in checked studies, under half of the missing clones stem from an unresolved V gene, and the remainder is unexplained. D and trimming come from the DNA, and the V and J calls and clone size come from that table. This sample holds over 300,000 clones; 6.5% to 10% were observed only once. The ten largest clonotypes hold under 0.5% of the sample.

Looking up the germline V gene yields CDR1 SGHRS and CDR2 YFSETQ. The CDR3 runs 15 amino acids, cysteine and phenylalanine included. Only the CDR3 DNA stays, 45 bases, in frame from base 1. Relative to germline, V is missing 4 bases and J is missing 5 bases, with 9 bases of the junction outside any gene match. Here is what the overall study found, with its caveats: PCR may preferentially amplify shorter templates, but because patient and control samples were amplified and corrected together, any resulting skew would affect both groups equally. Only small numbers of individuals were included in the HLA sub-analyses, which left unresolved whether HLA type had any influence on TCRB rearrangement. At VDJ recombination sites, patients with type 1 diabetes made fewer insertions and deleted more nucleotides, a pattern implying thymic rearrangement abnormalities. Sequencing cDNA rather than genomic DNA could over-represent highly expressing activated cells, although activation and CD3 levels did not differ between groups. Naive, central memory and regulatory TCRB repertoires appeared to be more alike among patients than among healthy donors. A moderate but significant shortening of TCRB CDR3 length was observed in type 1 diabetes patients in all four CD4+ subsets.

The TCR originated in a woman between 18 and 29 years old in good health. The sequencing sample was made of central memory CD4+ T cells from blood. Recombination joined TRBV5-1 with TRBJ2-5, with 9 junctional bases fitting TRBD2. CDR3 reads: CASSLQAGGTETQYF. The bases read TGCGCCAGCAGCCTCCAGGCGGGAGGGACGGAGACCCAGTACTTC.